Below, one T cell receptor (beta chain) is given with its context. The data belong to a study of OX40 agonist ivuxolimab in advanced cancers. Sequencing used immunoSEQ multiplex PCR; TCRdb keeps in-frame clones, though not all of them. Of 70,000 or so clones listed, 75% to 90% are singletons. In germline, CDR1 is MNHEY, CDR2 SMNVEV (reference sequence). Trimming removed 5 bases at V and 0 bases at J, with 11 bases between. This CDR3 has 15 residues. Sequencing was performed on CD4+ or CD8+ T cells sorted from blood, taken in a trial of the OX40 agonist ivuxolimab. The genes are TRBV27 and TRBJ1-5; D is unclear. The clonotype was recovered from an adult with an advanced solid tumor such as melanoma, head and neck, liver or kidney cancer. CDR3 region: CASSPLAASNQPQHF. In DNA form, the CDR3 reads TGTGCCAGCAGTCCTCTCGCCGCTAGCAATCAGCCCCAGCATTTT.